Detailed here is one TCR beta chain. This CDR3 is built from 13 residues. In germline, CDR1 is MNHNY, CDR2 SVGAGI (reference sequence). V was pared by 11 bases and J by 7 bases, with 10 bases of the junction left unmatched. A multiplex PCR was run with 60 Vbeta primers and 13 Jbeta primers. TCRdb's copy holds only in-frame clones and misses some; the assay was immunoSEQ multiplex PCR. The data contain 120,000 or so clones, 80% of them seen just once; the ten biggest clones take up 1%. The data derive from a study of cytomegalovirus exposure and HLA in healthy donors. The TCR originated in a middle-aged man in good health and CMV-seronegative. The sample taken for sequencing was PBMCs. The chain uses TRBV6-6 and TRBJ1-4, with 7 positions matching TRBD1. The CDR3 loop is CAARQGGGEKLFF. The CDR3 DNA follows: TGTGCCGCCAGACAGGGCGGCGGTGAAAAACTGTTTTTT.